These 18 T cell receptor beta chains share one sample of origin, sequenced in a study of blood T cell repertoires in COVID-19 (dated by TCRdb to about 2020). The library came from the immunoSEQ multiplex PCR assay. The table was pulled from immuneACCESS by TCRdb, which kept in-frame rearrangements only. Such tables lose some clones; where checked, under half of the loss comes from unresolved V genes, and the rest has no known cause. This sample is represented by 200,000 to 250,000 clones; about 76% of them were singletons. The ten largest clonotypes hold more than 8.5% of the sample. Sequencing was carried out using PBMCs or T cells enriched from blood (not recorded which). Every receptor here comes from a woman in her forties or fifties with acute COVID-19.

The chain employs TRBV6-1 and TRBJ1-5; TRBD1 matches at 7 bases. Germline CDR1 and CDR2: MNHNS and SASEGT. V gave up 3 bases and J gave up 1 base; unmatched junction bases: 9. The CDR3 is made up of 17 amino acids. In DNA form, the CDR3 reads TGTGCCAGCAGTGACGGCATTGGGGGACAGAGCAATCAGCCCCAGCATTTT. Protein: CASSDGIGGQSNQPQHF.

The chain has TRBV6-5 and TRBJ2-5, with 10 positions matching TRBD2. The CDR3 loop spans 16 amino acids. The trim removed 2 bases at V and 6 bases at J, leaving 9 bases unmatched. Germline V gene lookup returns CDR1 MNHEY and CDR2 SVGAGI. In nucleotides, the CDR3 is TGTGCCAGCAGTTACCGAGCGGGGGGGTTTAATCAGACCCAGTACTTC. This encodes CASSYRAGGFNQTQYF.

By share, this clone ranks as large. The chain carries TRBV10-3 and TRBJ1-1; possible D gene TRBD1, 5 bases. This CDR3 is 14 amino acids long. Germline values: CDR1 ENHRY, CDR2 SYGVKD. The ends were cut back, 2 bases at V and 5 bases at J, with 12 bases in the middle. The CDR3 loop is CAISEGGSTTEAFF. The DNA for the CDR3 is TGTGCCATCAGTGAGGGGGGGTCAACGACTGAAGCTTTCTTT.

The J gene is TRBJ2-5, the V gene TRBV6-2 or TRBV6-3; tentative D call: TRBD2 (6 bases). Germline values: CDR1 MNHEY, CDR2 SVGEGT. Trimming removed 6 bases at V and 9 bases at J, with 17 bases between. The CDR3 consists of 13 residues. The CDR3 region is CASSPSEFGAQYF. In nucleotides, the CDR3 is TGTGCCAGCAGCCCTAGCGAGTTCGGGGCCCAGTACTTC.

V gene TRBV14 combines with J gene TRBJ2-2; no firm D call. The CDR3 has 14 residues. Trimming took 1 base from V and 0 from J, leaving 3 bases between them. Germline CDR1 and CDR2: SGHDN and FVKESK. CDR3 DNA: TGTGCCAGCAGCCAAGCCGCGAACACCGGGGAGCTGTTTTTT. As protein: CASSQAANTGELFF.

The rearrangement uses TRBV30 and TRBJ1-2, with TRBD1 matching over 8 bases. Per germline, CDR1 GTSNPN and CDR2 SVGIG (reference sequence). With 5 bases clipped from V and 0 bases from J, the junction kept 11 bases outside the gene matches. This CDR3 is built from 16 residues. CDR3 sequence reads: CAWATGGGGTNYGYTF. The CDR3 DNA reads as TGTGCCTGGGCTACAGGGGGAGGTGGCACTAACTATGGCTACACCTTC.

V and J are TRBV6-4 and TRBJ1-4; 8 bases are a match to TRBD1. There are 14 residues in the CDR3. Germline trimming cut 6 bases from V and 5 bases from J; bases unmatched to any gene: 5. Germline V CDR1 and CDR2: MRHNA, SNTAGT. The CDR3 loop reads CASRADRGNEKLFF. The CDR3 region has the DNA TGTGCCAGCAGGGCTGACAGGGGAAATGAAAAACTGTTTTTT.

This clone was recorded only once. The CDR3 sequence is CASSLHGGGLNEQFF. In nucleotides, the CDR3 is TGTGCCAGCAGCCTACATGGGGGGGGGCTGAATGAGCAGTTCTTC. This sequence joins TRBV7-2 and TRBJ2-1; D is perhaps TRBD2 (7 bases). The V and J ends lost 5 bases and 7 bases respectively, with 18 bases between them. Germline CDR1 and CDR2: SGHTA and FQGNSA. The CDR3 consists of 15 residues.

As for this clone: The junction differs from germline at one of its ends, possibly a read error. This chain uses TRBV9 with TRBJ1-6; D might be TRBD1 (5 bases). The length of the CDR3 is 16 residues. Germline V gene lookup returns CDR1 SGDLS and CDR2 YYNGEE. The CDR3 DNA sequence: TGTGCCAGCAACGGGGGAGGATCCTCCAATAATTCACCCCTCCACTTT. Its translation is CASNGGGSSNNSPLHF.

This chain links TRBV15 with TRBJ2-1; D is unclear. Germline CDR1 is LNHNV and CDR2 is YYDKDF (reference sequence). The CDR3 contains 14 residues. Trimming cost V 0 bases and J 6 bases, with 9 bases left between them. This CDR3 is CATSRDRAANEQFF. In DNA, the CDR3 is TGTGCCACCAGCAGAGATCGAGCCGCCAATGAGCAGTTCTTC.

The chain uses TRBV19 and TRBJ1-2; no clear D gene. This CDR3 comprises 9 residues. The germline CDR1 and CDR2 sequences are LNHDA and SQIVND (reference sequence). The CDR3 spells CLRDYGYTF. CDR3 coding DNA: TGTTTACGAGACTATGGCTACACCTTC. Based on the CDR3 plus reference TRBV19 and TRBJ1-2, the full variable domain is DGGITQSPKYLFRKEGQNVTLSCEQNLNHDAMYWYRQDPGQGLRLIYYSQIVNDFQKGDIAEGYSVSREKKESFPLTVTSAQKNPTAFYLCLRDYGYTFGSGTRLTVV.

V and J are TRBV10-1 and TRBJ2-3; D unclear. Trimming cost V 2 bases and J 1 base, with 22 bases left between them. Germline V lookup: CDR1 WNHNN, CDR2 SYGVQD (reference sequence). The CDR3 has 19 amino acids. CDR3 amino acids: CASSEPYIRVPLGTDTQYF. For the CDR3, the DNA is TGCGCCAGCAGTGAGCCCTATATCCGGGTCCCCTTAGGCACAGATACGCAGTATTTT.

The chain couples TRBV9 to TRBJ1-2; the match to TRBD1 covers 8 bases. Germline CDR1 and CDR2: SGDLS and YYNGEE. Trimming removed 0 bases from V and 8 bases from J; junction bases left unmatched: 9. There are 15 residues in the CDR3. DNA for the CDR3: TGTGCCAGCAGCGTAGGCCAGGGGGCGTTTAGCGGCTACACCTTC. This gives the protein CASSVGQGAFSGYTF.

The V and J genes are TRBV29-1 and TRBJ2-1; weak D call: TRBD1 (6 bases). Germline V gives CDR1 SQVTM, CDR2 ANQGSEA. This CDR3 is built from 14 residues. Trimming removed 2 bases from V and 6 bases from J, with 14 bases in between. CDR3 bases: TGCAGCGTTGAAAGGGGGACCCTCGGCAATGAGCAGTTCTTC. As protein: CSVERGTLGNEQFF.

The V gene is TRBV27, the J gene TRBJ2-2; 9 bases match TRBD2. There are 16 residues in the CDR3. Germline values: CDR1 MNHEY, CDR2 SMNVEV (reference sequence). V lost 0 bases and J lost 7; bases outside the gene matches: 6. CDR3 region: CASSLSAGGPGGELFF. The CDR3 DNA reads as TGTGCCAGCAGTTTATCCGCGGGGGGGCCGGGCGGGGAGCTGTTTTTT.

CDR3 in DNA: TGTGCCAGCAGAGAATGGCTAGCGGGGGGGAACGCCTACGAGCAGTACTTC. Its translation: CASREWLAGGNAYEQYF. The rearrangement links TRBV6-4 to TRBJ2-7; 12 nucleotides agree with TRBD2. Per the germline V gene, CDR1 is MRHNA and CDR2 is SNTAGT. This CDR3 has 17 residues. V lost 6 bases and J lost 2; bases outside the gene matches: 11.

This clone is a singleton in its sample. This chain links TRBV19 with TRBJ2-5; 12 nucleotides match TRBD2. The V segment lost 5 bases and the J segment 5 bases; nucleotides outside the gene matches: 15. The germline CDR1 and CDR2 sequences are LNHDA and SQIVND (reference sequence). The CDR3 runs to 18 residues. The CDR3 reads CASSSAYSLAGGLETQYF. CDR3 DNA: TGTGCCAGTAGTTCCGCTTATTCTCTAGCGGGGGGGCTGGAGACCCAGTACTTC.

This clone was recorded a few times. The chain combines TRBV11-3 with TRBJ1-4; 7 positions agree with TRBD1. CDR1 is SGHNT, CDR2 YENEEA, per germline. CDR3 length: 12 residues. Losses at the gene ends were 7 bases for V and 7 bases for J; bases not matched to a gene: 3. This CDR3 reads CASKGAVEKLFF. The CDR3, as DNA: TGTGCCAGCAAGGGGGCGGTTGAAAAACTGTTTTTT.